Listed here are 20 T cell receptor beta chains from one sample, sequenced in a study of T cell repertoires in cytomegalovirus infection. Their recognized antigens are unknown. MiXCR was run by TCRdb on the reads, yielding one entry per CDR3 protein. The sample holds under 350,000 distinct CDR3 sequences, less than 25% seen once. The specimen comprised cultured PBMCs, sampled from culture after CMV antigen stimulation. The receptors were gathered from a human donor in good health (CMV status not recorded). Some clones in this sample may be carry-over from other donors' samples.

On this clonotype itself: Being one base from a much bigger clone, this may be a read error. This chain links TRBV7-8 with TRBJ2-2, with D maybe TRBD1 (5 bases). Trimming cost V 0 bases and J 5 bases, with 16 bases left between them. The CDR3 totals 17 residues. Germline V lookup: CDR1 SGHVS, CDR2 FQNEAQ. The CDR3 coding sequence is TGTGCCAGCAGCTTAGCACCGGTGCCAGGGTATACCGGGGAGCTGTTTTTT. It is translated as CASSLAPVPGYTGELFF.

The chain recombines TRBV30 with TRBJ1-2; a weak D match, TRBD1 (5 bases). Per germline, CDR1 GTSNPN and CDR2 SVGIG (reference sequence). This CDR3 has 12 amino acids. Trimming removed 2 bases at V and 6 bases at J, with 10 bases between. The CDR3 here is CAWSQGEDGYTF. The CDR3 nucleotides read TGTGCCTGGAGTCAGGGTGAGGATGGCTACACCTTC.

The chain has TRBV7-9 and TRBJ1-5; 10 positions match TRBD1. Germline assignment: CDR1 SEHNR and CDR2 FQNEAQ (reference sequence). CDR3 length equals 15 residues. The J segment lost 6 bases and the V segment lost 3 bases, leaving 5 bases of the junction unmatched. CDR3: CASSLDRGGAQPQHF. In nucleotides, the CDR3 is TGTGCCAGCAGCTTGGACAGGGGGGGTGCTCAGCCCCAGCATTTT.

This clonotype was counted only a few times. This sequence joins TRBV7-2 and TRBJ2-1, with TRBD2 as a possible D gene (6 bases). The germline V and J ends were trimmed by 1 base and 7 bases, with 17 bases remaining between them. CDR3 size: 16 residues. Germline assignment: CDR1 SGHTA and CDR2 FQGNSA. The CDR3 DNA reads TGTGCCAGCAGCTTAGAACCGGGGGTCGTGCGGAATGAGCAGTTCTTC. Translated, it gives CASSLEPGVVRNEQFF.

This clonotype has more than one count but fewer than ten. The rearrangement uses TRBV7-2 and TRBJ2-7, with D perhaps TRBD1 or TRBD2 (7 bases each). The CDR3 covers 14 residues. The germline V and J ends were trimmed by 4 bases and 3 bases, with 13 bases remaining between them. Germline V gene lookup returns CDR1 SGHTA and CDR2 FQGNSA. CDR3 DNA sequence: TGTGCCAGCAGCTGGGGGGGACAGAACTACGAGCAGTACTTC. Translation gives CASSWGGQNYEQYF.

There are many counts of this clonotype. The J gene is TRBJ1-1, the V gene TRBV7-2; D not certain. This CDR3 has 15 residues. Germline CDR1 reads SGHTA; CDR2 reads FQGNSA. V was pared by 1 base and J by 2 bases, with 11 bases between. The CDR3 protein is CASSLGSQRNTEAFF. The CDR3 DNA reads TGTGCCAGCAGCTTAGGGTCGCAACGCAACACTGAAGCTTTCTTT.

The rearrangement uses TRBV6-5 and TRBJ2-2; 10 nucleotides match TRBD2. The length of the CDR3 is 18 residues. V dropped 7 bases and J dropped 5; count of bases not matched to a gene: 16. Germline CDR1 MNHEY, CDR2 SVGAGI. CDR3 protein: CASTVTGTSAMLTGELFF. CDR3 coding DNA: TGTGCCAGCACCGTAACCGGGACTAGCGCTATGCTAACCGGGGAGCTGTTTTTT.

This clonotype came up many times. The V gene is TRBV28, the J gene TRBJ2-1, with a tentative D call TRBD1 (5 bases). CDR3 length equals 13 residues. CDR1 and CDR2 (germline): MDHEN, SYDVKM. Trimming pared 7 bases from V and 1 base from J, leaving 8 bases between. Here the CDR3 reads CASTGASYNEQFF. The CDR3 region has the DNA TGTGCCAGCACTGGGGCGTCCTACAATGAGCAGTTCTTC.

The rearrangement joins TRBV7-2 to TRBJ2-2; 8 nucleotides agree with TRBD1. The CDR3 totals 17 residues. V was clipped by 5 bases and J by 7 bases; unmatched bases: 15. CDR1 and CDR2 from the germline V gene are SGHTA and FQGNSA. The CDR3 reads CASSPPRTGPIGGELFF. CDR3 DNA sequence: TGTGCCAGCAGCCCCCCTCGGACAGGGCCAATTGGCGGGGAGCTGTTTTTT. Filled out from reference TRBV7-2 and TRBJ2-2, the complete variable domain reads GAGVSQSPSNKVTEKGKDVELRCDPISGHTALYWYRQSLGQGLEFLIYFQGNSAPDKSGLPSDRFSAERTGGSVSTLTIQRTQQEDSAVYLCASSPPRTGPIGGELFFGEGSRLTVL.

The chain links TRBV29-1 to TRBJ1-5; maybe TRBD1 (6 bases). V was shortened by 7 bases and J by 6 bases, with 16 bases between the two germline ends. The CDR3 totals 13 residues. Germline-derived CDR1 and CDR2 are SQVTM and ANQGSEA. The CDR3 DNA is TGCAGCGCGTGGCAGGGGAGGGGTCAGCCCCAGCATTTT. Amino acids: CSAWQGRGQPQHF.

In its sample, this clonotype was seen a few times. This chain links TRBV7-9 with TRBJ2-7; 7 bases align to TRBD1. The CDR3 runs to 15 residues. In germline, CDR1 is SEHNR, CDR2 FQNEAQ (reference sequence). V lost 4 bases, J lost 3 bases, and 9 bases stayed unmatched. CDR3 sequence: CASSSTGRPSYEQYF. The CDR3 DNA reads TGTGCCAGCAGCTCGACAGGGCGTCCGAGCTACGAGCAGTACTTC. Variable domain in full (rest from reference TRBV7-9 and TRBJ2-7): DTGVSQNPRHKITKRGQNVTFRCDPISEHNRLYWYRQTLGQGPEFLTYFQNEAQLEKSRLLSDRFSAERPKGSFSTLEIQRTEQGDSAMYLCASSSTGRPSYEQYFGPGTRLTVT.

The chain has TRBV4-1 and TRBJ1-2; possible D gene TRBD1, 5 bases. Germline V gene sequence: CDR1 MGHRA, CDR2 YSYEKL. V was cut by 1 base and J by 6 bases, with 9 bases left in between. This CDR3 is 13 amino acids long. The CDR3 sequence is CASSQVRANGYTF. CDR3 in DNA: TGCGCCAGCAGCCAAGTCAGGGCAAATGGCTACACCTTC.

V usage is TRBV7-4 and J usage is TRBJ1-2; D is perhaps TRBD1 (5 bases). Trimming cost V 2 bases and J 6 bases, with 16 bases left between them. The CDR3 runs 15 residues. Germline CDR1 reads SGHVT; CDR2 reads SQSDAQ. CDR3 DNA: TGTGCCAGCAGCTTACGGGACTTCAGCAGGGATGGCTACACCTTC. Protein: CASSLRDFSRDGYTF.

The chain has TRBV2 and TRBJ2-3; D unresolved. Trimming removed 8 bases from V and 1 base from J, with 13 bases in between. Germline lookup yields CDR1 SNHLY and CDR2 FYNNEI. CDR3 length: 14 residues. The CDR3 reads CASDRTLRTDTQYF. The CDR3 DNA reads TGTGCCAGCGATCGGACCCTTCGCACAGATACGCAGTATTTT.

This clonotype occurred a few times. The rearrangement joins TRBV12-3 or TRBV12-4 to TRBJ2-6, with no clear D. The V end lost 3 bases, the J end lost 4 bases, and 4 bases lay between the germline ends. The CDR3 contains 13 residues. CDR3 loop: CASSFVGANVLTF. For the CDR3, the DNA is TGTGCCAGCAGTTTTGTAGGGGCCAACGTCCTGACTTTC.

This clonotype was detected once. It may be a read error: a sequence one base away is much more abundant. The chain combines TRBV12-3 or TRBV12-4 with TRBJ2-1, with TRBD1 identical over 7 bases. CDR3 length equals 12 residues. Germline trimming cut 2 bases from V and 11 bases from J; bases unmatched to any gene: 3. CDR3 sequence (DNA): TGTGCCAGCAGTTTATCAGGGGGTAAGCAGTTCTTC. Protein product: CASSLSGGKQFF.

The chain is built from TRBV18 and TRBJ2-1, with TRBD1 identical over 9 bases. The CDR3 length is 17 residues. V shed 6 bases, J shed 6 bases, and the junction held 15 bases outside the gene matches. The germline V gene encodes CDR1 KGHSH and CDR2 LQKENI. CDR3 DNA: TGTGCCAGCTCCCGCGGTGGAGGGACAGGGTTGGTCAATGAGCAGTTCTTC. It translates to CASSRGGGTGLVNEQFF.

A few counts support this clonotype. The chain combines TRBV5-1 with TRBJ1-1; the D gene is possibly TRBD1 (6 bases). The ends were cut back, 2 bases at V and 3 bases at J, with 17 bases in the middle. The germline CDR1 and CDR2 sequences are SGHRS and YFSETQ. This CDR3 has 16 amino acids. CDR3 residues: CASSFAGRRGHTEAFF. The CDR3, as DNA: TGCGCCAGCAGCTTTGCAGGGCGCAGGGGACACACTGAAGCTTTCTTT.

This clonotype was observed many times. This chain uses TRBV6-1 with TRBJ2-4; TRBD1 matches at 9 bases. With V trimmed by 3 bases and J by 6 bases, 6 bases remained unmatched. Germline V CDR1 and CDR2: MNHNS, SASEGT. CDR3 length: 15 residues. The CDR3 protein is CASSEGTGILNIQYF. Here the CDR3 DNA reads TGTGCCAGCAGTGAGGGGACAGGGATTTTAAACATTCAGTACTTC.

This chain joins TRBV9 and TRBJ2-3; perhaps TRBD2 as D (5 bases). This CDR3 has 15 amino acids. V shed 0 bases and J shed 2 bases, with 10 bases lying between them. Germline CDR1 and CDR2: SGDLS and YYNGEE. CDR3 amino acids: CASSVAGVYTDTQYF. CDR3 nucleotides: TGTGCCAGCAGCGTAGCCGGGGTATACACAGATACGCAGTATTTT.